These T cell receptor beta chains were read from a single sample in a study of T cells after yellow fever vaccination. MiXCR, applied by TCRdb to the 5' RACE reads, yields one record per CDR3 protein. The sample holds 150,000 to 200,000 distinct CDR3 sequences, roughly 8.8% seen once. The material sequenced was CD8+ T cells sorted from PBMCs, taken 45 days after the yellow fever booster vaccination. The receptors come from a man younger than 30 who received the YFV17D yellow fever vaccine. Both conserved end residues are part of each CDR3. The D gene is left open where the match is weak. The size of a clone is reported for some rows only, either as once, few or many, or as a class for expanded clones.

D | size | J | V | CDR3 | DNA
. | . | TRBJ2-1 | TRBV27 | CASSSLGLRDEQFF | TGTGCCAGCAGTTCCTTGGGGCTTAGGGATGAGCAGTTCTTC
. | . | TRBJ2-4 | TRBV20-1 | CSATGAKLAKNIQYF | TGCAGTGCCACCGGGGCAAAACTAGCCAAAAACATTCAGTACTTC
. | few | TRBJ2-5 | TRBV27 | CASSSNPGLPKGETQYF | TGTGCCAGCAGTTCAAACCCTGGACTACCCAAGGGAGAGACCCAGTACTTC
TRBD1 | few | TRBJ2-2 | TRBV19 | CASSITSTGPGELFF | TGTGCCAGTAGTATAACCTCGACAGGGCCCGGGGAGCTGTTTTTT
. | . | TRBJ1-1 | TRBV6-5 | CASSYSTYTEAFF | TGTGCCAGCAGTTACTCGACATATACTGAAGCTTTCTTT
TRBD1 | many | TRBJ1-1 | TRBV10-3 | CAISHELGTGFTAFF | TGTGCCATCAGTCATGAGCTGGGGACAGGGTTTACAGCTTTCTTT
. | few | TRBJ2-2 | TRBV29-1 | CSVERFGVAGTGELFF | TGCAGCGTTGAGAGGTTTGGGGTGGCGGGCACCGGGGAGCTGTTTTTT
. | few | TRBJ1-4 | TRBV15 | CATSSQTPMGGLSEKLFF | TGTGCCACCAGCAGCCAGACCCCCATGGGGGGATTGAGTGAAAAACTGTTTTTT
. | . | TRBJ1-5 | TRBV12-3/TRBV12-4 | CASSNRQVNQPQHF | TGTGCCAGCAGCAACAGACAGGTCAATCAGCCCCAGCATTTT
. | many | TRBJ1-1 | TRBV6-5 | CASSPFGRVNTEAFF | TGTGCCAGCAGTCCATTCGGCAGAGTGAACACTGAAGCTTTCTTT
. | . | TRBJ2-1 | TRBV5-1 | CASSLRFGPGGDEQFF | TGCGCCAGCAGCTTACGCTTTGGCCCGGGTGGGGATGAGCAGTTCTTC
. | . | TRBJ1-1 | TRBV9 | CASSGDGSPQAEAFF | TGTGCCAGCAGCGGGGACGGCAGCCCACAAGCTGAAGCTTTCTTT
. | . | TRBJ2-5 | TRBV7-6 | CASSWTGGRETQYF | TGTGCCAGCAGCTGGACCGGGGGGCGAGAGACCCAGTACTTC